This T cell receptor (beta chain) was found in a study of post-analysis software for immune sequencing data. About the research overall: The courses of disease that were included comprised relapsing-remitting, secondary progressive and progressive-relapsing multiple sclerosis. Study findings and constraints: Under the F measure, samples that were prepared in one batch clustered strongly together. When patients were compared with controls, about five TRBV segments were more frequent, TRBV5-6, TRBV5-1 and TRBV20-1 among them. Controls' normalized Chao1 diversity significantly exceeded that of multiple sclerosis patients.

Unique molecular identifiers were carried by the TCR beta cDNA libraries. Input amounts of 1 to 10 million T cells were used. These gave some 500,000 cDNA molecules, so each molecule approximated one T cell. TCRdb recomputed calls from the PCR reads with MiXCR, one row per CDR3 protein. In the table there are about 560,000 distinct CDR3 sequences, roughly two fifths of which are singletons. The junction had 12 bases not matched to a gene; V was cut back by 8 bases and J by 1 base. The CDR3 length is 15 residues. Germline CDR1 and CDR2: SQVTM and ANQGSEA. As to this clonotype: What it binds is not known.

The specimen was blood. V is TRBV29-1 and J is TRBJ1-2; the match to TRBD1 covers 8 bases. The clonotype was recovered from a girl aged 10-17 years with multiple sclerosis. The CDR3 loop is CSSPRQGIFNYGYTF. The CDR3 coding sequence is TGCAGCTCCCCCCGACAGGGGATTTTTAACTATGGCTACACCTTC.